The 18 T cell receptor beta chains given below trace back to one sample, sequenced in a study of blood T cell repertoires in COVID-19. The table came from immunoSEQ multiplex PCR; TCRdb's copy has only in-frame clones and leaves some out. The sample yields approximately 290,000 clones, roughly 88% seen once. The sequenced sample was peripheral blood. The receptors stem from a human donor with COVID-19, enrolled during active disease. The donor label of this sample is uncertain.

The rearrangement uses TRBV25-1 and TRBJ2-1; 12 bases match TRBD2. Germline lookup yields CDR1 MGHDK and CDR2 SYGVNS. J was trimmed by 9 bases and V by 8 bases; bases with no gene match: 14. This CDR3 spans 16 amino acids. CDR3 nucleotide sequence: TGTGCCAGCGGCCGACTAGCGGGAGACCGGGGTGGTGAGCAGTTCTTC. Translation: CASGRLAGDRGGEQFF. The whole variable domain, remainder taken from reference TRBV25-1 and TRBJ2-1, is EADIYQTPRYLVIGTGKKITLECSQTMGHDKMYWYQQDPGMELHLIHYSYGVNSTEKGDLSSESTVSRIRTEHFPLTLESARPSHTSQYLCASGRLAGDRGGEQFFGPGTRLTVL.

The chain is built from TRBV30 and TRBJ1-1, with D possibly matching TRBD1 (5 bases). Germline CDR1 and CDR2: GTSNPN and SVGIG (reference sequence). The length of the CDR3 is 15 residues. Trimming pared 7 bases from V and 4 bases from J, leaving 22 bases between. This CDR3 reads CASSPGPREATEAFF. Here the CDR3 DNA reads TGTGCCTCATCCCCGGGACCGAGGGAGGCCACTGAAGCTTTCTTT.

This chain links TRBV19 with TRBJ2-7; D ambiguous. V lost 1 base, J lost 2 bases, and 12 bases lay in between. Germline values: CDR1 LNHDA, CDR2 SQIVND (reference sequence). The CDR3 length is 15 residues. The CDR3 is CASSIVERNPYEQYF. The CDR3 DNA reads as TGTGCCAGTAGTATAGTGGAGAGGAATCCCTACGAGCAGTACTTC.

The chain carries TRBV29-1 and TRBJ2-1; 10 nucleotides match TRBD2. Losses at the gene ends were 4 bases for V and 7 bases for J; bases not matched to a gene: 7. The length of the CDR3 is 14 residues. The germline V gene has CDR1 SQVTM and CDR2 ANQGSEA. The CDR3 loop is CSVGASGSVNEQFF. CDR3 nucleotides: TGCAGCGTTGGGGCTAGCGGGAGTGTGAATGAGCAGTTCTTC.

The chain employs TRBV10-2 and TRBJ2-3, with D possibly being TRBD1 (7 bases). Germline-derived CDR1 and CDR2 are WSHSY and SAAADI. CDR3 length: 16 amino acids. Trimming took 6 bases from V and 5 from J, leaving 21 bases between them. This CDR3 is CASRTREGARGDTQYF. The CDR3 bases are TGCGCCAGCAGGACTCGTGAGGGGGCGCGGGGAGATACGCAGTATTTT.

The chain carries TRBV30 and TRBJ2-1, with 7 bases identical to TRBD2. Germline trimming cut 0 bases from V and 3 bases from J; bases unmatched to any gene: 5. Germline assignment: CDR1 GTSNPN and CDR2 SVGIG (reference sequence). The CDR3 runs 15 residues. CDR3 sequence (DNA): TGTGCCTGGAGTGTAGAAGCGGGGAGCTACAATGAGCAGTTCTTC. Residues: CAWSVEAGSYNEQFF.

This chain uses TRBV28 with TRBJ2-7; 8 positions agree with TRBD1. The V gene end was trimmed by 2 bases and the J gene end by 6 bases; junction bases not matched to a gene: 9. The CDR3 is made up of 15 amino acids. Germline CDR1 and CDR2: MDHEN and SYDVKM. CDR3 coding DNA: TGTGCCAGCAGTTTACCGACAGGGGAAGGAAGCGAGCAGTACTTC. Its protein product is CASSLPTGEGSEQYF. Based on the CDR3 plus reference TRBV28 and TRBJ2-7, the full variable domain is DVKVTQSSRYLVKRTGEKVFLECVQDMDHENMFWYRQDPGLGLRLIYFSYDVKMKEKGDIPEGYSVSREKKERFSLILESASTNQTSMYLCASSLPTGEGSEQYFGPGTRLTVT.

The J gene is TRBJ2-1, the V gene TRBV28; 10 bases map to TRBD2. V lost 3 bases and J lost 3; bases outside the gene matches: 2. Germline CDR1 and CDR2: MDHEN and SYDVKM. The CDR3 sequence is 15 residues long. CDR3 nucleotide sequence: TGTGCCAGCAGTTTGAGGACTAGCGGCTACAATGAGCAGTTCTTC. Residues: CASSLRTSGYNEQFF.

The chain uses TRBV9 and TRBJ2-1; D is ambiguous. There are 13 residues in the CDR3. The germline CDR1 and CDR2 sequences are SGDLS and YYNGEE. The V gene lost 4 bases and the J gene lost 3 bases, with 8 bases spanning the gap. CDR3 loop: CASSSFGYNEQFF. The CDR3 DNA reads TGTGCCAGCAGCTCTTTCGGCTACAATGAGCAGTTCTTC.

The V gene is TRBV30, the J gene TRBJ2-7; D may be TRBD1 (5 bases). Trimming removed 5 bases from V and 6 bases from J, with 14 bases in between. CDR1 is GTSNPN and CDR2 is SVGIG in the germline V gene (reference sequence). This CDR3 is built from 12 residues. CDR3 sequence (DNA): TGTGCCTGGGGGCAGGGTCCCATCGAGCAGTACTTC. Translated: CAWGQGPIEQYF.

This chain joins TRBV3-1 (or the pseudogene TRBV3-2) and TRBJ2-1, with 8 bases matching TRBD2. Per the germline V gene, CDR1 is LGHDT and CDR2 is YNNKEL (reference sequence). The CDR3 sequence is 13 residues long. Losses at the gene ends were 8 bases for V and 6 bases for J; bases not matched to a gene: 6. CDR3 sequence: CASERENSNEQFF. The CDR3 nucleotides read TGTGCCAGCGAGCGGGAGAATTCCAATGAGCAGTTCTTC.

The V call is TRBV4-1, the J call TRBJ2-3; 7 bases are a match to TRBD2. Unmatched junction bases numbered 8, after V lost 3 bases and J lost 2 bases. From germline, CDR1 is MGHRA and CDR2 YSYEKL. The CDR3 is 16 amino acids. DNA for the CDR3: TGCGCCAGCAGCCAGGGAGGCGCGGGAGTCACAGATACGCAGTATTTT. Protein: CASSQGGAGVTDTQYF.

The gene calls are TRBV6-5 and TRBJ2-1; TRBD2 is a possible D gene (7 bases). The germline CDR1 and CDR2 sequences are MNHEY and SVGAGI. The CDR3 is made up of 15 amino acids. The V end lost 8 bases, the J end lost 7 bases, and 21 bases lay between the germline ends. The CDR3 coding sequence is TGTGCCAGCCACACGTGGGGGGGCAAGGCTAATGAGCAGTTCTTC. Translated, it gives CASHTWGGKANEQFF.

This clone was found a few times. The V and J genes are TRBV16 and TRBJ1-1; D is perhaps TRBD1 (5 bases). The germline V gene encodes CDR1 KGHSY and CDR2 FQNENV. This CDR3 is built from 15 residues. Trimming left V 1 base short and J 8 bases short, with 17 bases between. This CDR3 is CASSQLATGDNEAFF. CDR3 nucleotide sequence: TGTGCCAGCAGCCAATTGGCAACAGGAGATAACGAAGCTTTCTTT.

Of note for this clone: The sample contains more than one DNA sequence encoding this CDR3. The CDR3: CASSTQGNQPQHF. CDR3 nucleotides: TGTGCCAGTAGTACACAGGGAAATCAGCCCCAGCATTTT. V usage is TRBV19 and J usage is TRBJ1-5; D may be TRBD1 (6 bases). The CDR3 is 13 amino acids. V lost 4 bases, J lost 4 bases, and 8 bases lay in between. CDR1 is LNHDA, CDR2 SQIVND, per germline (reference sequence).

This chain links TRBV5-1 with TRBJ2-7; D is perhaps TRBD1 (5 bases). With 0 bases removed from V and 5 bases from J, the gap between germline ends came to 9 bases. Germline CDR1 SGHRS, CDR2 YFSETQ. CDR3 length: 13 amino acids. DNA for the CDR3: TGCGCCAGCAGCTTGGCAGGGTCGGACGAGCAGTACTTC. Protein: CASSLAGSDEQYF.

The chain employs TRBV11-2 and TRBJ2-7; 14 nucleotides match TRBD2. Germline V gene sequence: CDR1 SGHAT, CDR2 FQNNGV. This CDR3 is built from 17 residues. The V gene end was trimmed by 1 base and the J gene end by 3 bases; junction bases not matched to a gene: 5. The CDR3 sequence: CASSLGTSGRILYEQYF. The CDR3 DNA is TGTGCCAGCAGCTTAGGGACTAGCGGGAGGATCCTCTACGAGCAGTACTTC.

The J gene is TRBJ2-7, the V gene TRBV3-1 (or the pseudogene TRBV3-2); the D is unclear. V lost 3 bases to trimming and J lost 3 bases, with 6 bases between them. The germline V gene has CDR1 LGHDT and CDR2 YNNKEL (reference sequence). The CDR3 runs to 12 residues. The CDR3 region has the DNA TGTGCCAGCAGCCAGACTCTCTACGAGCAGTACTTC. This sequence encodes CASSQTLYEQYF.